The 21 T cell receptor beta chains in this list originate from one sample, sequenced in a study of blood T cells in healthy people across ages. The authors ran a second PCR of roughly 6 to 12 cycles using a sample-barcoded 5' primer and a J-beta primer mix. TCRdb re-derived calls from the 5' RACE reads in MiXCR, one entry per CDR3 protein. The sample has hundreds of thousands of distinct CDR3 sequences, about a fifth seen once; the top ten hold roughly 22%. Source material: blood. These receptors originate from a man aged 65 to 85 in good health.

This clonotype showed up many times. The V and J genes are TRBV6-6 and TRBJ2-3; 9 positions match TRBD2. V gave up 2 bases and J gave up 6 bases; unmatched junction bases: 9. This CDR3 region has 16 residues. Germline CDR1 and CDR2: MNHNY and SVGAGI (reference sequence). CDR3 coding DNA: TGTGCCAGCAGTTACCCCCTGGGGGCGGGGGGGGATACGCAGTATTTT. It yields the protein CASSYPLGAGGDTQYF.

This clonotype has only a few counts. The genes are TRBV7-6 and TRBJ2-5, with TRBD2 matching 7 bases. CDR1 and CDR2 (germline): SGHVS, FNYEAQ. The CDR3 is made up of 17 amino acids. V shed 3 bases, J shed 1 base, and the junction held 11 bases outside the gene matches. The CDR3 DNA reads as TGTGCCAGCAGCTTTTACGAGGGCGGGAGTACCCAAGAGACCCAGTACTTC. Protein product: CASSFYEGGSTQETQYF.

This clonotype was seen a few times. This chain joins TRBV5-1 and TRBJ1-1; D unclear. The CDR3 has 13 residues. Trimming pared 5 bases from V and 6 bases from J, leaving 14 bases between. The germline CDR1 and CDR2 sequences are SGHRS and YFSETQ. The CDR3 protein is CASRWGEWAEAFF. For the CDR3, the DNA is TGCGCCAGCAGGTGGGGAGAATGGGCTGAAGCTTTCTTT.

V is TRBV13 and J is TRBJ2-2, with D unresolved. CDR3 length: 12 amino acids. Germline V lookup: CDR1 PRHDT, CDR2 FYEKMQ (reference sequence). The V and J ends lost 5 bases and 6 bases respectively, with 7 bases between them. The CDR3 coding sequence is TGTGCCAGCAGCACTTGGGCCGGGGAGCTGTTTTTT. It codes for CASSTWAGELFF.

This CDR3 reads CAITTGSGYGYTF. The CDR3 nucleotides read TGTGCCATCACCACCGGCAGCGGCTATGGCTACACCTTC. V is TRBV10-3 and J is TRBJ1-2, with D hard to call. The CDR3 contains 13 residues. Germline CDR1 reads ENHRY; CDR2 reads SYGVKD. Trimming left V 7 bases short and J 4 bases short, with 13 bases between.

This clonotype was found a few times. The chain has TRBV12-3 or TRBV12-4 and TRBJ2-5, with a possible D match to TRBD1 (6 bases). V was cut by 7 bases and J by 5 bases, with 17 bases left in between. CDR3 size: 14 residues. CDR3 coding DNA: TGTGCCAGCAACCCACAGGGCACAATCGAGACCCAGTACTTC. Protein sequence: CASNPQGTIETQYF.

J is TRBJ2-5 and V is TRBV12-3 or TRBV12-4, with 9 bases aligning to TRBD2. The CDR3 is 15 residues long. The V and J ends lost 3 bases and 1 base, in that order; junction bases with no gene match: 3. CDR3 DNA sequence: TGTGCCAGCAGTTTTCGGCGGGGGGGCCAAGAGACCCAGTACTTC. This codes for CASSFRRGGQETQYF.

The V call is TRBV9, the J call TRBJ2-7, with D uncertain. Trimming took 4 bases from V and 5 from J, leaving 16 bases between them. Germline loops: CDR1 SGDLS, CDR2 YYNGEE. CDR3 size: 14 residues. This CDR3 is CASSPDPQYNEQYF. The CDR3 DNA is TGTGCCAGCAGCCCGGATCCACAGTACAACGAGCAGTACTTC. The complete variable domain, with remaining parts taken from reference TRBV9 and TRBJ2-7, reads DSGVTQTPKHLITATGQRVTLRCSPRSGDLSVYWYQQSLDQGLQFLIQYYNGEERAKGNILERFSAQQFPDLHSELNLSSLELGDSALYFCASSPDPQYNEQYFGPGTRLTVT.

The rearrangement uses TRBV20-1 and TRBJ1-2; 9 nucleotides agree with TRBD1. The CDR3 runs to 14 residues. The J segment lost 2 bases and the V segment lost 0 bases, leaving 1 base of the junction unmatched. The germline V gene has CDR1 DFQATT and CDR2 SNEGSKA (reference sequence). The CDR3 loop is CSARETGGNYGYTF. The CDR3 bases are TGCAGTGCTAGAGAGACAGGGGGAAACTATGGCTACACCTTC.

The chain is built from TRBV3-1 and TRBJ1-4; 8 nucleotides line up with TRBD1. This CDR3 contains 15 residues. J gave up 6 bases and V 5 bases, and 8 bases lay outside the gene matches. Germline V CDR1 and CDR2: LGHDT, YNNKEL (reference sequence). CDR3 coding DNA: TGTGCCAGCAGCGGACCAGGGGGCGGGGATGAAAAACTGTTTTTT. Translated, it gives CASSGPGGGDEKLFF.

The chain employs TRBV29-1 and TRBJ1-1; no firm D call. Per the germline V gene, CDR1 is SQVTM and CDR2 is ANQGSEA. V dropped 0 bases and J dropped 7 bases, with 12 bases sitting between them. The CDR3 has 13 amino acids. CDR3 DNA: TGCAGCGTTGAAGATCGCCCGAGCAATGAAGCTTTCTTT. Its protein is CSVEDRPSNEAFF.

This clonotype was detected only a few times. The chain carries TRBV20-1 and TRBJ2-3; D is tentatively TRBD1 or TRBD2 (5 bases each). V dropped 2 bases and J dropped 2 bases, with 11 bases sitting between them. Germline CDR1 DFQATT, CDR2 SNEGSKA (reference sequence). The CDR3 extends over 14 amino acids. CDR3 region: CSARWGSLTDTQYF. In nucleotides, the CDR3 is TGCAGTGCTAGATGGGGGTCACTCACAGATACGCAGTATTTT.

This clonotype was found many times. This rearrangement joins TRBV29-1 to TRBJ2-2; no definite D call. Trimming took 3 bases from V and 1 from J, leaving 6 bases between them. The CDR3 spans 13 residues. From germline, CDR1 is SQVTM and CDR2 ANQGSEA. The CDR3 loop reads CSVDFGNTGELFF. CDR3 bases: TGCAGCGTTGACTTCGGGAACACCGGGGAGCTGTTTTTT.

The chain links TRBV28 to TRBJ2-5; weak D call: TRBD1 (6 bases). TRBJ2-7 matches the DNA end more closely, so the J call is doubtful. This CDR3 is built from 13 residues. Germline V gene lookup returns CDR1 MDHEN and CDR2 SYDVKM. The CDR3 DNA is TGTGCCAGCAGTTCCGGACAGCCCTACGAGCAGTACTTC. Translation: CASSSGQPYEQYF.

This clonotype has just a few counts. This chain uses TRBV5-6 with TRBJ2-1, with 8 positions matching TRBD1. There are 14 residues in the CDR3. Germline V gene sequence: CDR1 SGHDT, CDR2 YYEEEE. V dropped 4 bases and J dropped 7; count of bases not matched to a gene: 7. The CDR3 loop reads CASSMTGAGNEQFF. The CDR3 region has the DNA TGTGCCAGCAGCATGACAGGGGCGGGGAATGAGCAGTTCTTC. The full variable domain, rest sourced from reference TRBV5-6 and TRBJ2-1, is DAGVTQSPTHLIKTRGQQVTLRCSPKSGHDTVSWYQQALGQGPQFIFQYYEEEERQRGNFPDRFSGHQFPNYSSELNVNALLLGDSALYLCASSMTGAGNEQFFGPGTRLTVL.

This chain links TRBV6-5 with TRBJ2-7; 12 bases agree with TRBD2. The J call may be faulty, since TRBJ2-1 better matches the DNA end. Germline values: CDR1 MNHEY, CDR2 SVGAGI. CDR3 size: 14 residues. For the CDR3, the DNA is TGTGCCAGCAGTTACCTAGCGGGAGGGGTTGAGCAGTTCTTC. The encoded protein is CASSYLAGGVEQFF.

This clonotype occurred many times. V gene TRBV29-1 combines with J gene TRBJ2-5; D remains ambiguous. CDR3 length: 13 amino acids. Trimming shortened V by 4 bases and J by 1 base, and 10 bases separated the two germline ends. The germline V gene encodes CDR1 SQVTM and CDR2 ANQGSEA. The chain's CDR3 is CSVAVGSQETQYF. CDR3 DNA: TGCAGCGTTGCAGTCGGCAGCCAAGAGACCCAGTACTTC.

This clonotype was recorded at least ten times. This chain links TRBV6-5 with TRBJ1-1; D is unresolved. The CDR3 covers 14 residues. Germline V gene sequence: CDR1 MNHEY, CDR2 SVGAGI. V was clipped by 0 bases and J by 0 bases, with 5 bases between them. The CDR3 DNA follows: TGTGCCAGCAGTTACTCGAGTCTGAACACTGAAGCTTTCTTT. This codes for CASSYSSLNTEAFF.

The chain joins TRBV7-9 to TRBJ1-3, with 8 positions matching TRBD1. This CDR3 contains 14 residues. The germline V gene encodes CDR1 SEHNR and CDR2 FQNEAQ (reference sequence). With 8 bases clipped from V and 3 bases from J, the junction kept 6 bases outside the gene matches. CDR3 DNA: TGTGCCAGCGGGAGACAGGGGAGTGGAAACACCATATATTTT. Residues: CASGRQGSGNTIYF.

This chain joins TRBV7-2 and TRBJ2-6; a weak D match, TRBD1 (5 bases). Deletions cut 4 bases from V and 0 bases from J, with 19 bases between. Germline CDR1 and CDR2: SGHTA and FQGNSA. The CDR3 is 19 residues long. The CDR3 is CASSYRRQIRGSGANVLTF. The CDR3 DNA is TGTGCCAGCAGCTATCGCAGACAGATAAGAGGCTCTGGGGCCAACGTCCTGACTTTC.

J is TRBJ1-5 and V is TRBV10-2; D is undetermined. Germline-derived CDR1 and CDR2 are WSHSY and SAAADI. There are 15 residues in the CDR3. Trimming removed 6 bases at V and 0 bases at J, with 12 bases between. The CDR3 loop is CASSDGVYSNQPQHF. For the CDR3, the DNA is TGCGCCAGCAGCGATGGGGTTTATAGCAATCAGCCCCAGCATTTT.